The 16 T cell receptor beta chains reported below all come from one sample, sequenced in a study of T cells in Graves' hyperthyroidism and ophthalmopathy. Researchers amplified the TCR beta CDR3 regions from RNA transcripts. The study used the HTBI primer set for a first-round RT-PCR of the TCR CDR3. Each CDR3 protein gets one entry after TCRdb re-called the multiplex PCR reads with MiXCR. The sample lists a few hundred thousand distinct CDR3 sequences; approximately 14% were seen once. The sample consisted of blood. The origin of the receptors is a woman aged 40 to 50 with Graves' hyperthyroidism.

This chain joins TRBV19 and TRBJ1-5; 7 bases align to TRBD1. J lost 2 bases, V lost 4 bases, and 5 bases had no gene match. Germline-derived CDR1 and CDR2 are LNHDA and SQIVND (reference sequence). CDR3 length: 15 amino acids. This chain's CDR3 is CASSTPGTGNQPQHF. As DNA, the CDR3 is TGTGCCAGTAGTACGCCCGGGACAGGCAATCAGCCCCAGCATTTT.

V gene TRBV11-2 combines with J gene TRBJ2-7; TRBD1 agrees at 7 bases. The CDR3 has 15 amino acids. Germline loops: CDR1 SGHAT, CDR2 FQNNGV. J gave up 3 bases and V 4 bases, and 9 bases lay outside the gene matches. DNA for the CDR3: TGTGCCAGCAGCTCTGGACAGGCCGGTTTCTACGAGCAGTACTTC. This encodes CASSSGQAGFYEQYF.

This clonotype was detected ten times or more. The chain links TRBV7-8 to TRBJ2-2, with 10 bases identical to TRBD1. Per germline, CDR1 SGHVS and CDR2 FQNEAQ. V shed 4 bases, J shed 2 bases, and the junction held 4 bases outside the gene matches. This CDR3 is built from 16 residues. CDR3 sequence: CASSSRQGANTGELFF. The CDR3 region has the DNA TGTGCCAGCAGCTCAAGACAGGGGGCTAACACCGGGGAGCTGTTTTTT.

This clonotype was recorded many times. The chain is built from TRBV20-1 and TRBJ2-7, with TRBD2 identical over 10 bases. Unmatched junction bases numbered 9, after V lost 4 bases and J lost 3 bases. This CDR3 region has 15 residues. Germline CDR1 and CDR2: DFQATT and SNEGSKA (reference sequence). CDR3 residues: CSATPWTSGIYEQYF. As DNA, the CDR3 is TGCAGTGCTACCCCGTGGACTAGCGGAATCTACGAGCAGTACTTC.

In this sample, this clonotype turned up many times. V and J are TRBV30 and TRBJ1-2; TRBD1 agrees at 7 bases. The CDR3 loop spans 14 amino acids. Germline V CDR1 and CDR2: GTSNPN, SVGIG (reference sequence). V shed 0 bases, J shed 3 bases, and the junction held 4 bases outside the gene matches. The CDR3 DNA reads as TGTGCCTGGAGTGTGGGGACAGCTTACTATGGCTACACCTTC. Protein sequence: CAWSVGTAYYGYTF.

V usage is TRBV28 and J usage is TRBJ1-2; D may be TRBD1 (5 bases). The CDR3 has 15 residues. Germline V gives CDR1 MDHEN, CDR2 SYDVKM. Trimming pared 7 bases from V and 5 bases from J, leaving 20 bases between. The CDR3: CASTLPSGVPYGYTF. The DNA of the CDR3 is TGTGCCAGCACCCTCCCGTCGGGGGTCCCTTATGGCTACACCTTC.

V is TRBV27 and J is TRBJ2-7; D possibly uses TRBD1 or TRBD2 (6 bases each). CDR3 length: 14 amino acids. V was pared by 3 bases and J by 2 bases, with 11 bases between. Germline V gene lookup returns CDR1 MNHEY and CDR2 SMNVEV (reference sequence). CDR3 coding DNA: TGTGCCAGCAGTTTGCAGGGGAGGACCTACGAGCAGTACTTC. It codes for CASSLQGRTYEQYF.

This clonotype has more than one count but fewer than ten. CDR3: CASSVAGGAGSTEAFF. The DNA for the CDR3 is TGTGCCAGCAGCGTAGCCGGGGGCGCGGGTAGCACTGAAGCTTTCTTT. This chain links TRBV9 with TRBJ1-1; D perhaps matches TRBD1 (6 bases). The CDR3 sequence is 16 residues long. V lost 0 bases to trimming and J lost 4 bases, with 16 bases between them. Germline V gene lookup returns CDR1 SGDLS and CDR2 YYNGEE.

This clonotype showed up many times. V usage is TRBV10-3 and J usage is TRBJ1-2, with no clear D. The CDR3 loop spans 15 amino acids. Germline V CDR1 and CDR2: ENHRY, SYGVKD. The V and J ends lost 0 bases and 1 base respectively, with 9 bases between them. The DNA for the CDR3 is TGTGCCATCAGTGAGTCAGAAGCCGTTAACTATGGCTACACCTTC. Its protein product is CAISESEAVNYGYTF.

This chain links TRBV28 with TRBJ1-4; D perhaps matches TRBD1 (5 bases). V lost 7 bases and J lost 6, with 30 bases in between. The CDR3 contains 19 residues. The germline V gene encodes CDR1 MDHEN and CDR2 SYDVKM. CDR3 in DNA: TGTGCCAGCACCAATCCGGGGCCTAGCGTGGGGGACTGGGATGAAAAACTGTTTTTT. Encoded protein: CASTNPGPSVGDWDEKLFF.

This clonotype has a count of ten or more. The rearrangement uses TRBV24-1 and TRBJ2-7; D gene ambiguous. V lost 2 bases and J 0 bases, leaving 10 bases between the germline ends. This CDR3 spans 15 amino acids. Germline values: CDR1 KGHDR, CDR2 SFDVKD. CDR3 loop: CATSDSSGSSYEQYF. The CDR3 coding sequence is TGTGCCACCAGTGATTCTTCGGGCAGCTCCTACGAGCAGTACTTC.

The chain uses TRBV2 and TRBJ1-4; perhaps TRBD1 as D (6 bases). The CDR3 sequence is 14 residues long. Trimming took off 8 bases at V and 8 bases at J, with 18 bases between the two ends. CDR1 is SNHLY and CDR2 is FYNNEI in the germline V gene. CDR3 sequence (DNA): TGTGCCAGCGGGGGGGCCGATCGGGGGGAAAAACTGTTTTTT. Translating gives CASGGADRGEKLFF.

In its sample, this clonotype was seen a few times. This chain uses TRBV5-1 with TRBJ2-7, with D perhaps matching TRBD2 (6 bases). Germline loops: CDR1 SGHRS, CDR2 YFSETQ. The CDR3 loop spans 13 amino acids. Trimming cost V 6 bases and J 3 bases, with 13 bases left between them. CDR3 in DNA: TGCGCCAGCACCCCGGCGGGGCGCTACGAGCAGTACTTC. This sequence encodes CASTPAGRYEQYF. The full variable domain, its missing parts supplied by reference TRBV5-1 and TRBJ2-7, is KAGVTQTPRYLIKTRGQQVTLSCSPISGHRSVSWYQQTPGQGLQFLFEYFSETQRNKGNFPGRFSGRQFSNSRSEMNVSTLELGDSALYLCASTPAGRYEQYFGPGTRLTVT.

This clonotype was seen ten or more times. The chain recombines TRBV6-1 with TRBJ2-1; D possibly corresponds to TRBD1 (6 bases). The V gene's germline CDR1 is MNHNS and CDR2 SASEGT. Between the trimmed V and J ends, which lost 5 bases and 8 bases, there was a span of 16 bases. The CDR3 loop spans 14 amino acids. The CDR3: CASSSWTATDEQFF. The DNA of the CDR3 is TGTGCCAGCAGTTCCTGGACAGCCACCGATGAGCAGTTCTTC.

This clonotype was detected ten times or more. The CDR3 sequence is CSAYGTGILMNTEAFF. The CDR3 DNA is TGCAGTGCTTACGGGACGGGGATTCTTATGAACACTGAAGCTTTCTTT. V and J are TRBV20-1 and TRBJ1-1; D perhaps matches TRBD1 (5 bases). This CDR3 has 16 amino acids. Germline CDR1 and CDR2: DFQATT and SNEGSKA (reference sequence). V dropped 5 bases and J dropped 0 bases, with 19 bases sitting between them.

The chain links TRBV6-2 or TRBV6-3 to TRBJ2-7; 13 bases agree with TRBD2. The V and J ends lost 6 bases and 0 bases, in that order; junction bases with no gene match: 5. CDR3 length: 16 amino acids. Germline V gene lookup returns CDR1 MNHEY and CDR2 SVGEGT. DNA of the CDR3: TGTGCCAGCAGAGGACTAGCGGGAGAACCCTCCTACGAGCAGTACTTC. As protein: CASRGLAGEPSYEQYF.